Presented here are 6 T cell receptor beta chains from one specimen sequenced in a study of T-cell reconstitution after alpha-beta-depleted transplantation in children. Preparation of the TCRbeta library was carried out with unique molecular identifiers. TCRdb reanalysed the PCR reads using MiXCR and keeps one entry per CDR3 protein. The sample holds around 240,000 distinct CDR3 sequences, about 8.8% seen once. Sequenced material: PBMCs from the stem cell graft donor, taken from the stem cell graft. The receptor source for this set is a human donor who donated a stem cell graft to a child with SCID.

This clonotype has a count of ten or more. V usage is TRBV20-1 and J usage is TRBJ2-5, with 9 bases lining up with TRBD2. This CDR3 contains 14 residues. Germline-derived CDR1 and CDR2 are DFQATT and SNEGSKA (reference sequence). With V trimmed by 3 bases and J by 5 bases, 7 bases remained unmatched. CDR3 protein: CSASLAGGGETQYF. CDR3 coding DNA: TGCAGTGCTAGTCTTGCGGGGGGGGGTGAGACCCAGTACTTC.

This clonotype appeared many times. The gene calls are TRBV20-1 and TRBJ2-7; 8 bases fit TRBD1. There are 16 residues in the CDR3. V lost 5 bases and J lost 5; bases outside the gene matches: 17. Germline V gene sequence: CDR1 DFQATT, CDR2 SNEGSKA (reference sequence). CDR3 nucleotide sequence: TGCAGTGCTCCGGATACTATTGGACAGGGTAGCAACGAGCAGTACTTC. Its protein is CSAPDTIGQGSNEQYF.

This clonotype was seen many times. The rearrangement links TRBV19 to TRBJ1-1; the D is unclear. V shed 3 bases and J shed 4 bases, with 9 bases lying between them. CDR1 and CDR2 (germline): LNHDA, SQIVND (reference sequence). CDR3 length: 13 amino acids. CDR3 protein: CASSISVFTEAFF. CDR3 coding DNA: TGTGCCAGTAGTATTTCGGTTTTCACTGAAGCTTTCTTT.

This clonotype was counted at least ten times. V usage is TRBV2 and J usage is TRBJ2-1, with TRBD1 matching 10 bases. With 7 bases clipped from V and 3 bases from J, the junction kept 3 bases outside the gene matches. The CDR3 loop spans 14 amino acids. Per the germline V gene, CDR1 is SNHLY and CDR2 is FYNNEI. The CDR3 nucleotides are TGTGCCAGCATTAGGGACAGGGGCTACAATGAGCAGTTCTTC. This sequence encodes CASIRDRGYNEQFF.

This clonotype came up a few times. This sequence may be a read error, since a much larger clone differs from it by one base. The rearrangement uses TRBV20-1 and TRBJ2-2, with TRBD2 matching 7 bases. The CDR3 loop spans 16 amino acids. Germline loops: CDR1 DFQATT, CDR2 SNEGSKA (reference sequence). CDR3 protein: CCARDLSGEHTGELFF. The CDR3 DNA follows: TGCTGTGCTAGAGATCTCAGCGGGGAGCACACCGGGGAGCTGTTTTTT.

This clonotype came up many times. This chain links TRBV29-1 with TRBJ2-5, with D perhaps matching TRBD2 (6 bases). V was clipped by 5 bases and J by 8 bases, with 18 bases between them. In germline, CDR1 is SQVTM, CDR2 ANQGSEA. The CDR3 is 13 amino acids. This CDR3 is CSVQGGAGRTQYF. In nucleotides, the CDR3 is TGCAGCGTTCAGGGCGGGGCAGGGCGCACCCAGTACTTC.